Below are 13 T cell receptor beta chains sequenced from a single sample in a study of T-cell reconstitution after alpha-beta-depleted transplantation in children. Unique molecular identifiers featured in how the TCRbeta library was prepared. A single record per CDR3 protein comes from TCRdb applying MiXCR to the PCR reads. The repertoire holds about 440,000 distinct CDR3 sequences, approximately 41% seen once, with 27% in the top ten. This specimen consisted of PBMCs, obtained before TCRalphabeta/CD19-depleted stem cell transplant. The receptor set was obtained from a girl aged 2 to 9 with aplastic anemia, due to receive a stem cell transplant.

The chain is built from TRBV9 and TRBJ2-3; TRBD2 is a possible D gene (6 bases). From germline, CDR1 is SGDLS and CDR2 YYNGEE. Trimming cost V 3 bases and J 0 bases, with 14 bases left between them. The CDR3 totals 16 residues. In DNA form, the CDR3 reads TGTGCCAGCAGCGAGTTCTCCGGGAGTAGCACAGATACGCAGTATTTT. It translates to CASSEFSGSSTDTQYF.

This sequence joins TRBV4-1 and TRBJ1-5; 9 positions match TRBD1. The CDR3 is 18 amino acids. The trim removed 3 bases at V and 2 bases at J, leaving 11 bases unmatched. The germline gives CDR1 MGHRA, CDR2 YSYEKL. CDR3 DNA sequence: TGCGCCAGCAGCCATACGCGGGGACAGGGTGCGGGCAATCAGCCCCAGCATTTT. This gives the protein CASSHTRGQGAGNQPQHF.

CDR3 nucleotide sequence: TGCAGTGCTAGACGGGACAGGGGAAATGAGCAGTTCTTC. Its protein is CSARRDRGNEQFF. This rearrangement joins TRBV20-1 to TRBJ2-1; 10 nucleotides agree with TRBD1. The CDR3 totals 13 residues. V trimming: 2 bases; J trimming: 7 bases; junction bases outside the gene matches: 2. Per germline, CDR1 DFQATT and CDR2 SNEGSKA (reference sequence).

Concerning this clonotype itself: A junction boundary mismatches the germline segment, possibly from a read error. The rearrangement uses TRBV29-1 and TRBJ2-1, with TRBD1 matching over 8 bases. The CDR3 runs to 12 residues. Germline-derived CDR1 and CDR2 are SQVTM and ANQGSEA. The CDR3 bases are TGCAGCGTTAAGACAGGGGTTGGGGCTCAGGTCTTC. Translation gives CSVKTGVGAQVF.

Turning to this clonotype: A junction boundary mismatches the germline segment, possibly from a read error. The DNA of the CDR3 is TGTGCCAGCAGCCCCCTAGGCGGGGATGGGTACACCTTC. Translation gives CASSPLGGDGYTF. The gene calls are TRBV27 and TRBJ1-2; D call uncertain. This CDR3 comprises 13 residues. From germline, CDR1 is MNHEY and CDR2 SMNVEV (reference sequence).

This chain connects TRBV5-1 to TRBJ2-2; D is tentatively TRBD1 or TRBD2 (7 bases each). The V end lost 3 bases, the J end lost 5 bases, and 20 bases lay between the germline ends. The CDR3 is 17 amino acids. Germline assignment: CDR1 SGHRS and CDR2 YFSETQ. CDR3 in amino acids: CASSWAPGRGGTGELFF. Written as DNA, the CDR3 is TGCGCCAGCAGCTGGGCCCCCGGCAGGGGGGGAACCGGGGAGCTGTTTTTT.

V gene TRBV7-2 combines with J gene TRBJ2-1; D may correspond to TRBD1 or TRBD2 (5 bases each). Germline V gives CDR1 SGHTA, CDR2 FQGNSA. Trimming removed 4 bases at V and 5 bases at J, with 12 bases between. The CDR3 runs 14 residues. This CDR3 reads CASSWGTANNEQFF. The CDR3 DNA reads TGTGCCAGCAGCTGGGGGACGGCAAACAATGAGCAGTTCTTC.

This chain uses TRBV12-3 or TRBV12-4 with TRBJ1-1; D might be TRBD1 (6 bases). This CDR3 has 14 residues. V was clipped by 3 bases and J by 1 base, with 9 bases between them. The CDR3 nucleotides are TGTGCCAGCAGTTTTGAGACAGGGAACACTGAAGCTTTCTTT. It specifies CASSFETGNTEAFF.

The CDR3 bases are TGTGCCAGCAGCACCACCCCAGGGACAGGGGTTGGCTACACCTTC. The encoded protein is CASSTTPGTGVGYTF. The chain is built from TRBV7-9 and TRBJ1-2, with 10 bases lining up with TRBD1. The CDR3 totals 15 residues. J was trimmed by 7 bases and V by 5 bases; bases with no gene match: 10. CDR1 is SEHNR, CDR2 FQNEAQ, per germline (reference sequence).

The rearrangement uses TRBV20-1 and TRBJ2-6; D call uncertain. Germline loops: CDR1 DFQATT, CDR2 SNEGSKA (reference sequence). Trimming left V 8 bases short and J 2 bases short, with 4 bases between. The CDR3 runs 11 residues. As DNA, the CDR3 is TGCAGTAGTCCTGGGGCCAACGTCCTGACTTTC. It yields the protein CSSPGANVLTF.

Concerning this clonotype: A much larger clone lies one base from this, so it may be a read error. This sequence joins TRBV7-8 and TRBJ1-5; 8 nucleotides line up with TRBD1. This CDR3 region has 16 residues. In germline, CDR1 is SGHVS, CDR2 FQNEAQ. This CDR3 reads CTSSLAQGASNQPQHF. CDR3 DNA: TGTACCAGCAGCTTAGCGCAGGGGGCGAGCAATCAGCCCCAGCATTTT.

There are many counts of this clonotype. One end of the junction fails to match germline, which may point to a read error. J is TRBJ2-3 and V is TRBV20-1, with a possible D match to TRBD2 (5 bases). The CDR3 is made up of 16 amino acids. The germline V gene has CDR1 DFQATT and CDR2 SNEGSKA (reference sequence). In DNA, the CDR3 is TGCAGTGCTAGAGACCCAACCCGGGAATACGCGACCGCGGTGAATTTT. Translated: CSARDPTREYATAVNF.

This clonotype was counted at least ten times. The chain has TRBV20-1 and TRBJ1-5; D is undetermined. CDR3 length: 16 residues. V was pared by 5 bases and J by 5 bases, with 22 bases between. The germline CDR1 and CDR2 sequences are DFQATT and SNEGSKA (reference sequence). CDR3 sequence reads: CSALKGSPSLDQPQHF. The CDR3 region has the DNA TGCAGTGCTCTTAAGGGCTCTCCAAGCTTGGATCAGCCCCAGCATTTT.